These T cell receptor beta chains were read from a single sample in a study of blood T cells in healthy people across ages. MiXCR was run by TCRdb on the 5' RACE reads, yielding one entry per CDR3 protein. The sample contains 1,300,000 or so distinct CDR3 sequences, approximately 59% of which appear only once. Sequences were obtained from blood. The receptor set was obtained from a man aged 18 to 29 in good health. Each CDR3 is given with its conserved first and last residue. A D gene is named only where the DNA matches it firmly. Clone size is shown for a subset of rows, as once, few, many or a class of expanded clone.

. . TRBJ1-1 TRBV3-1 TGTGCCAGCGGTCAGGGTACTATGAACACTGAAGCTTTCTTT CASGQGTMNTEAFF
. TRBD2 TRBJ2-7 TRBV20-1 TGCAGTGCTCTTAGCGGGGGGGCGGGCGAGCAGTACTTC CSALSGGAGEQYF
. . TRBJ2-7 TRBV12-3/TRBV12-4 TGTGCCAGCAGTCCCCTGATAGTGGCCCACGAGCAGTACTTC CASSPLIVAHEQYF
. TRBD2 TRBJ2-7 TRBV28 TGTGCCAGCGGTTGGTCCTTGAGCGGGGGATCGTACGAGCAGTACTTC CASGWSLSGGSYEQYF
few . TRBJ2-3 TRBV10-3 TGTGCCATCAGTGCTCGCCCGATAGATACGCAGTATTTT CAISARPIDTQYF
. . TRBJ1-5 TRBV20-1 TGCAGTGCTACCACACAGGGCCATCAGCCCCAGCATTTT CSATTQGHQPQHF
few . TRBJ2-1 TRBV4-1 TGCGCCAGCATCCAACTCCAGCGGTCCTACAATGAGCAGTTCTTC CASIQLQRSYNEQFF
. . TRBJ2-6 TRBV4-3 TGCGCCAGCAGCCAGTCGGGTACCCCGGACCCTGGGGCCAACGTCCTGACTTTC CASSQSGTPDPGANVLTF
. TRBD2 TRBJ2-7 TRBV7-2 TGTGCCAGCAGCACGCGGGGAGGGGTAGTCCCCTACGAGCAGTACTTC CASSTRGGVVPYEQYF
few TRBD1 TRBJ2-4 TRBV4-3 TGCGCCAGCAGCCAAGATCCAACCATACCGGGACAGGGGCGTGACATTCAGTACTTC CASSQDPTIPGQGRDIQYF
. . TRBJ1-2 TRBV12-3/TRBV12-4 TGTGCCAGCAGTTTCGGGGAACGCTATGGCTACACCTTC CASSFGERYGYTF
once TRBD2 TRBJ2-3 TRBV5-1 TGCGCCAGCAGCTTGGAGGGACTAGAGGCAGATACGCAGTATTTT CASSLEGLEADTQYF
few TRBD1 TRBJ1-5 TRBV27 TGTGCCAGCAGAGAGGGACAGGCGACGAATCAGCCCCAGCATTTT CASREGQATNQPQHF
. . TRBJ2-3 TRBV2 TGTGCCAGCCGGGACCAACTTCGGGATACGCAGTATTTT CASRDQLRDTQYF
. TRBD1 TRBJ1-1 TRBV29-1 TGCAGCCTTAGGGGACAGCGAGTCGCCACTGAAGCTTTCTTT CSLRGQRVATEAFF
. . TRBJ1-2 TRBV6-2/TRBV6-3 TGTGCCAGCAGAGGGACGGAGCACTATGGCTACACCTTC CASRGTEHYGYTF
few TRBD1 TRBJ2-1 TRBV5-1 TGCGCCAGCCTAGGAGGGACAGGGGAGTACAATGAGCAGTTCTTC CASLGGTGEYNEQFF
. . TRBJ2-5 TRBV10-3 TGTGCCATCAGTGACTGGCGGGAAACCTTACAAGAGACCCAGTACTTC CAISDWRETLQETQYF
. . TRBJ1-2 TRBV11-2 TGTGCCAGCGGGGGTGGCTACACCTTC CASGGGYTF
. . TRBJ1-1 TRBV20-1 TGCAGTGCTAGGAAGTCCGAAGCTGAAGCTTTCTTT CSARKSEAEAFF
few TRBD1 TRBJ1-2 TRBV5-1 TGCGCCAGCAGGGGACAGGGGGCAGGCGGCTACACCTTC CASRGQGAGGYTF
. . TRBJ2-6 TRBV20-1 TGCAGTGCTAAGGCCGGACCCTCTGGGGCCAACGTCCTGACTTTC CSAKAGPSGANVLTF
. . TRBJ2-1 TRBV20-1 TGCAGTGCTAGAGATCAAGGTTGGGGGGGCCTGGATAATGAGCAGTTCTTC CSARDQGWGGLDNEQFF
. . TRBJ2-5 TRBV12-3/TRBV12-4 TGTGCCAGCACCCAGGACAGTCAAGAGACCCAGTACTTC CASTQDSQETQYF
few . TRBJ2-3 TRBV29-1 TGCAGCTCCGCTAACGGAGCTAGCACAGATACGCAGTATTTT CSSANGASTDTQYF
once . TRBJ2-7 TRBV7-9 TGTGCCAGCAGCTTGAAGACAGAGGCTCGCGAGCAGTACTTC CASSLKTEAREQYF
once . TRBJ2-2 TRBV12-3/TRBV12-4 TGTGCCAGCATCCTCTATCTCGGGGAGCTGTTTTTT CASILYLGELFF
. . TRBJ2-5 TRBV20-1 TGCAGTGCTAGAGATACGGGGCGGGAGACCCAGTACTTC CSARDTGRETQYF
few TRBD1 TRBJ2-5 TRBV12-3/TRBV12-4 TGTGCCAGCAGTCTACAGGGGGGAAGAGAGACCCAGTACTTC CASSLQGGRETQYF
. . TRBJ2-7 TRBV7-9 TGTGCCAGCAGTACCGCGACCCTCGGGTGGCCCTACGAGCAGTACTTC CASSTATLGWPYEQYF
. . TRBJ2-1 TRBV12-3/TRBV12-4 TGTGCCAGCAGTTTAGAGGGTCCGGGCGGCTACAATGAGCAGTTCTTC CASSLEGPGGYNEQFF
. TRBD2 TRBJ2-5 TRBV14 TGTGCCAGCAGCACCGGGACTAGCGGGAGTGGAGAGACCCAGTACTTC CASSTGTSGSGETQYF
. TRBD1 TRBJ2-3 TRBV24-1 TGTGCCACCAGTGATTACAGGGGAATGCCCACCACAGATACGCAGTATTTT CATSDYRGMPTTDTQYF
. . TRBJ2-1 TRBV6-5 TGTGCCAGCAGTGACCTTTACAATGAGCAGTTCTTC CASSDLYNEQFF
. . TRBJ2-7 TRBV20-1 TGCAGTGCTTCCCCGGTCAGCGTGACCTACGAGCAGTACTTC CSASPVSVTYEQYF
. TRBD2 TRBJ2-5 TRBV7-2 TGTGCCAGCAGCCCACTAGCGGGGCCTGGCGGGACCCAGTACTTC CASSPLAGPGGTQYF
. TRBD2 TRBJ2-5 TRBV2 TGTGCCAGCAGCGGGGGACTAGCGGACCAAGAGACCCAGTACTTC CASSGGLADQETQYF